Shown below are 30 T cell receptor beta chains from a single sample sequenced in a study of T cell responses to AZD1222 COVID-19 vaccine (dated by TCRdb to the early 2020s). The sample's time point, from its label and the paper: about 28 days (+/-7) after the second vaccine dose. The protocol used for the library was the immunoSEQ multiplex PCR assay. TCRdb limited this immuneACCESS table to in-frame rearrangements with V and J called. A share of clones is missing; checked studies link under half to unresolved V genes, and the rest is unexplained. This sample has some 150,000 clones in its table, and 75% to 95% of those were observed once. The ten largest account for under 4% of the sample. This material consisted of peripheral blood, taken 28 days after the second AZD1222 dose. The source is an adult who received the AZD1222 COVID-19 vaccine.

J is TRBJ1-2 and V is TRBV29-1, with a possible D match to TRBD1 (6 bases). CDR1 is SQVTM, CDR2 ANQGSEA, per germline. CDR3 length: 12 residues. V lost 8 bases and J lost 3, with 13 bases in between. The CDR3 is CSPWGADYGYTF. DNA of the CDR3: TGCAGCCCCTGGGGGGCTGACTATGGCTACACCTTC.

The chain carries TRBV2 and TRBJ2-1; 11 bases agree with TRBD2. The CDR3 loop spans 17 amino acids. The germline V gene has CDR1 SNHLY and CDR2 FYNNEI. Trimming removed 4 bases from V and 5 bases from J; junction bases left unmatched: 10. The CDR3: CASSGFLAGGGDNEQFF. The CDR3 coding sequence is TGTGCCAGCAGTGGGTTCTTAGCGGGAGGGGGGGACAATGAGCAGTTCTTC.

This clone was seen a few times. A read error may produce the germline difference seen at one junction end. The V and J genes are TRBV19 and TRBJ2-1, with D maybe TRBD2 (5 bases). Looked up from germline, CDR1 is LNHDA and CDR2 is SQIVND (reference sequence). This CDR3 spans 15 amino acids. The CDR3 protein is CASSLDYHSSNEQFF. CDR3 coding DNA: TGTGCCAGTAGTTTAGACTACCACTCGTCCAATGAGCAGTTCTTC.

V is TRBV30 and J is TRBJ2-7, with D possibly matching TRBD1 (5 bases). This CDR3 is built from 13 residues. With 0 bases removed from V and 7 bases from J, the gap between germline ends came to 13 bases. Germline CDR1 GTSNPN, CDR2 SVGIG (reference sequence). The CDR3 spells CAWSVRSSGEQYF. The CDR3, as DNA: TGTGCCTGGAGTGTACGTAGCTCAGGGGAGCAGTACTTC.

The chain carries TRBV27 and TRBJ2-5; a possible D gene is TRBD1 (5 bases). The CDR3 length is 13 residues. The V and J ends lost 3 bases and 2 bases respectively, with 7 bases between them. CDR1 and CDR2 from the germline V gene are MNHEY and SMNVEV (reference sequence). The CDR3 DNA sequence: TGTGCCAGCAGTTTCAGGGCTCAAGAGACCCAGTACTTC. It encodes CASSFRAQETQYF.

This chain links TRBV18 with TRBJ2-7; D is perhaps TRBD2 (6 bases). The CDR3 extends over 16 amino acids. V lost 3 bases and J lost 2, with 17 bases in between. Germline V CDR1 and CDR2: KGHSH, LQKENI. The CDR3 nucleotides read TGTGCCAGCTCACCCTTAATGGGCGGACTACCCTACGAGCAGTACTTC. This encodes CASSPLMGGLPYEQYF.

This chain connects TRBV12-3 or TRBV12-4 to TRBJ1-1, with 8 bases matching TRBD1. CDR3 size: 11 residues. V gave up 8 bases and J gave up 5 bases; unmatched junction bases: 1. CDR3 in amino acids: CASGQGTEAFF. The CDR3 DNA reads TGTGCCAGCGGACAGGGTACTGAAGCTTTCTTT.

V gene TRBV5-1 combines with J gene TRBJ2-6; D is perhaps TRBD1 (6 bases). This CDR3 comprises 18 residues. Germline V gives CDR1 SGHRS, CDR2 YFSETQ. Trimming stripped 1 base from V and 1 base from J, with 15 bases between. The CDR3 spells CASSLQGLPSSGANVLTF. CDR3 nucleotide sequence: TGCGCCAGCAGCTTGCAGGGGTTACCCTCATCTGGGGCCAACGTCCTGACTTTC.

This clone has only a few counts. This chain joins TRBV4-1 and TRBJ2-5; D may correspond to TRBD1 or TRBD2 (6 bases each). Germline values: CDR1 MGHRA, CDR2 YSYEKL. The V end was cut by 4 bases, the J end by 5 bases, with 14 bases between. This CDR3 has 14 amino acids. In DNA form, the CDR3 reads TGCGCCAGCAGCCCGGGGGCCCTCGGGGAGACCCAGTACTTC. It codes for CASSPGALGETQYF.

The chain carries TRBV18 and TRBJ1-5; 7 nucleotides match TRBD1. CDR1 is KGHSH, CDR2 LQKENI, per germline. The CDR3 has 15 residues. The junction had 5 bases not matched to a gene; V was cut back by 3 bases and J by 3 bases. CDR3 nucleotide sequence: TGTGCCAGCTCACCTAGGACAGGAGACAATCAGCCCCAGCATTTT. Translated, it gives CASSPRTGDNQPQHF. Filled out from reference TRBV18 and TRBJ1-5, the complete variable domain reads NAGVMQNPRHLVRRRGQEARLRCSPMKGHSHVYWYRQLPEEGLKFMVYLQKENIIDESGMPKERFSAEFPKEGPSILRIQQVVRGDSAAYFCASSPRTGDNQPQHFGDGTRLSIL.

The gene calls are TRBV21-1 and TRBJ2-1; the table's TRBD2 call for D was not verified on the DNA. TRBV21-1 counts as a pseudogene. This CDR3 contains 15 residues. The CDR3 reads CATRLAGGRDNEQFF. In DNA, the CDR3 is TGTGCCACAAGACTAGCGGGAGGTCGGGACAATGAGCAGTTCTTC.

The chain links TRBV11-2 to TRBJ1-1; possible D gene TRBD1, 6 bases. The CDR3 consists of 11 residues. The V and J ends lost 5 bases and 6 bases respectively, with 7 bases between them. Germline values: CDR1 SGHAT, CDR2 FQNNGV. The CDR3 DNA reads TGTGCCAGCAGCCACAGGGCTGAAGCTTTCTTT. Translating it yields CASSHRAEAFF.

The chain carries TRBV28 and TRBJ1-1; D ambiguous. The V and J ends lost 2 bases and 3 bases respectively, with 7 bases between them. CDR3 length equals 13 residues. The germline V gene encodes CDR1 MDHEN and CDR2 SYDVKM. The CDR3 DNA sequence: TGTGCCAGCAGTTTAGCCCTAGACACTGAAGCTTTCTTT. This translates into CASSLALDTEAFF. Full variable domain (outside the CDR3, taken from reference TRBV28 and TRBJ1-1): DVKVTQSSRYLVKRTGEKVFLECVQDMDHENMFWYRQDPGLGLRLIYFSYDVKMKEKGDIPEGYSVSREKKERFSLILESASTNQTSMYLCASSLALDTEAFFGQGTRLTVV.

V gene TRBV19 combines with J gene TRBJ1-3; 8 bases agree with TRBD1. This CDR3 is built from 13 residues. Germline V gene sequence: CDR1 LNHDA, CDR2 SQIVND (reference sequence). With V trimmed by 6 bases and J by 4 bases, 2 bases remained unmatched. The CDR3 protein is CASSQGAGNTIYF. CDR3 DNA: TGTGCCAGTAGCCAGGGGGCCGGAAACACCATATATTTT.

The chain employs TRBV5-1 and TRBJ2-6, with D perhaps TRBD1 (6 bases). Germline CDR1 is SGHRS and CDR2 is YFSETQ. The CDR3 runs to 17 residues. V gave up 1 base and J gave up 0 bases, with 11 bases separating them. Written as DNA, the CDR3 is TGCGCCAGCAGCTTGACTGGACAGACCTCTGGGGCCAACGTCCTGACTTTC. Encoded protein: CASSLTGQTSGANVLTF.

V is TRBV5-1 and J is TRBJ2-7; D remains unclear. V was trimmed by 4 bases and J by 6 bases, leaving 17 bases between them. This CDR3 comprises 14 residues. Germline CDR1 and CDR2: SGHRS and YFSETQ. The CDR3 DNA sequence: TGCGCCAGCAGCCCGCTAGATCTCAAGACCGAGCAGTACTTC. Its translation is CASSPLDLKTEQYF.

The rearrangement joins TRBV12-5 to TRBJ2-1; a weak D match, TRBD1 (5 bases). Trimming shortened V by 5 bases and J by 5 bases, and 10 bases separated the two germline ends. The CDR3 has 13 residues. Germline V lookup: CDR1 LGHNT, CDR2 FRNRAP. CDR3 loop: CASGNRLNNEQFF. The CDR3 DNA reads TGTGCTAGTGGTAACAGGCTTAACAATGAGCAGTTCTTC. Together with reference TRBV12-5 and TRBJ2-1, the CDR3 gives the full variable domain: DARVTQTPRHKVTEMGQEVTMRCQPILGHNTVFWYRQTMMQGLELLAYFRNRAPLDDSGMPKDRFSAEMPDATLATLKIQPSEPRDSAVYFCASGNRLNNEQFFGPGTRLTVL.

The chain combines TRBV30 with TRBJ1-6; TRBD1 is a possible D gene (6 bases). Trimming left V 2 bases short and J 11 bases short, with 19 bases between. This CDR3 contains 15 residues. Germline values: CDR1 GTSNPN, CDR2 SVGIG (reference sequence). The CDR3 bases are TGTGCCTGGAGTACCACACCAGCGGGGGGCGCACCCCTCCACTTT. Residues: CAWSTTPAGGAPLHF. The complete variable domain, with remaining parts taken from reference TRBV30 and TRBJ1-6, reads SQTIHQWPATLVQPVGSPLSLECTVEGTSNPNLYWYRQAAGRGLQLLFYSVGIGQISSEVPQNLSASRPQDRQFILSSKKLLLSDSGFYLCAWSTTPAGGAPLHFGNGTRLTVT.

This chain uses TRBV25-1 with TRBJ1-1, with a weak D call TRBD1 (5 bases). V was trimmed by 0 bases and J by 4 bases, leaving 12 bases between them. CDR3 size: 15 residues. Germline CDR1 is MGHDK and CDR2 is SYGVNS. The CDR3 loop is CASSEYEGTGTEAFF. DNA for the CDR3: TGTGCCAGCAGTGAATATGAGGGGACGGGCACTGAAGCTTTCTTT.

The gene calls are TRBV6-4 and TRBJ1-2; a possible D gene is TRBD1 (6 bases). This CDR3 is 14 amino acids long. V lost 2 bases to trimming and J lost 2 bases, with 9 bases between them. Germline V gene lookup returns CDR1 MRHNA and CDR2 SNTAGT. The CDR3 bases are TGTGCCAGCAGTGACGGAGGGACAAACTATGGCTACACCTTC. The encoded protein is CASSDGGTNYGYTF.

This clone was detected only once. This rearrangement joins TRBV12-5 to TRBJ2-3, with D possibly TRBD1 on 7 matching bases. The CDR3 totals 15 residues. Germline lookup yields CDR1 LGHNT and CDR2 FRNRAP. Between the trimmed V and J ends, which lost 5 bases and 2 bases, there was a span of 14 bases. This chain's CDR3 is CASGPQGEATDTQYF. As DNA, the CDR3 is TGTGCTAGTGGTCCCCAGGGGGAGGCCACAGATACGCAGTATTTT.

This clone appeared a single time. V and J are TRBV5-1 and TRBJ2-7, with D possibly matching TRBD1 (6 bases). CDR3 length: 16 residues. V was clipped by 1 base and J by 2 bases, with 16 bases between them. Germline V gene sequence: CDR1 SGHRS, CDR2 YFSETQ. The CDR3 is CASSLTTGTNTYEQYF. Written as DNA, the CDR3 is TGCGCCAGCAGCTTGACTACCGGGACAAATACCTACGAGCAGTACTTC.

The genes are TRBV12-3 or TRBV12-4 and TRBJ2-5; no firm D call. V lost 1 base and J lost 1, with 4 bases in between. The CDR3 consists of 13 residues. The CDR3 here is CASSLGLQETQYF. CDR3 nucleotide sequence: TGTGCCAGCAGTTTAGGCCTCCAAGAGACCCAGTACTTC.

The genes are TRBV18 and TRBJ2-1; D is uncertain. In germline, CDR1 is KGHSH, CDR2 LQKENI. The CDR3 is 12 amino acids. The V end lost 2 bases, the J end lost 6 bases, and 5 bases lay between the germline ends. The CDR3 sequence: CASSPAGNEQFF. The DNA for the CDR3 is TGTGCCAGCTCACCAGCCGGCAATGAGCAGTTCTTC.

CDR3: CASGRPGQGAYEQYF. CDR3 nucleotide sequence: TGTGCCAGCGGCCGACCGGGACAGGGGGCATACGAGCAGTACTTC. The rearrangement joins TRBV7-9 to TRBJ2-7; 12 positions match TRBD1. J was trimmed by 4 bases and V by 8 bases; bases with no gene match: 9. The CDR3 runs to 15 residues. CDR1 and CDR2 (germline): SEHNR, FQNEAQ (reference sequence).

This clone was recorded only once. The rearrangement uses TRBV6-5 and TRBJ1-2; 8 bases are shared with TRBD1. J lost 3 bases, V lost 0 bases, and 3 bases had no gene match. Germline-derived CDR1 and CDR2 are MNHEY and SVGAGI. This CDR3 region has 15 residues. The CDR3 protein is CASSYSGTGHYGYTF. Written as DNA, the CDR3 is TGTGCCAGCAGTTACTCGGGGACAGGCCACTATGGCTACACCTTC.

This chain joins TRBV20-1 and TRBJ1-1; D unresolved. This CDR3 is built from 11 residues. Trimming left V 5 bases short and J 11 bases short, with 15 bases between. Germline V gene lookup returns CDR1 DFQATT and CDR2 SNEGSKA (reference sequence). CDR3 amino acids: CSARTIRGAFF. Written as DNA, the CDR3 is TGCAGTGCTCGTACTATCAGAGGGGCTTTCTTT.

The chain combines TRBV10-3 with TRBJ1-1; D is unresolved. The CDR3 has 13 amino acids. Germline CDR1 is ENHRY and CDR2 is SYGVKD. Trimming cost V 9 bases and J 2 bases, with 13 bases left between them. The CDR3 DNA sequence: TGTGCCATTACCCCGCATATTAACACTGAAGCTTTCTTT. This sequence encodes CAITPHINTEAFF.

This CDR3 reads CASSLNPGPQETQYF. The CDR3 coding sequence is TGCGCCAGCAGCTTAAATCCAGGACCCCAAGAGACCCAGTACTTC. The chain couples TRBV5-1 to TRBJ2-5; D is uncertain. Germline-derived CDR1 and CDR2 are SGHRS and YFSETQ. The CDR3 is made up of 15 amino acids. V lost 2 bases, J lost 1 base, and 12 bases lay in between.

The chain combines TRBV27 with TRBJ1-6; 8 positions agree with TRBD1. The CDR3 runs to 15 residues. Germline CDR1 is MNHEY and CDR2 is SMNVEV (reference sequence). V shed 9 bases and J 13 bases; nucleotides not matched to a gene: 17. The CDR3 is CASRRFADRANPLHF. CDR3 nucleotide sequence: TGTGCCAGTCGAAGGTTTGCGGACAGGGCCAATCCCCTCCACTTT.